These 32 T cell receptor beta chains came from one sample sequenced in a study of control samples from healthy donors and cancer patients. The table came from immunoSEQ multiplex PCR; TCRdb's copy has only in-frame clones and leaves some out. This table has around 120,000 clones, more than 75% appearing once. The sequenced sample was blood. The receptors originated from a woman aged 70 to 79 in good health.

CDR3 amino acids: CSEYRERFEKLFF. As DNA, the CDR3 is TGCAGCGAGTACAGGGAACGGTTTGAAAAACTGTTTTTT. The chain links TRBV29-1 to TRBJ1-4; maybe TRBD1 (6 bases). The CDR3 spans 13 residues. Trimming cost V 7 bases and J 7 bases, with 16 bases left between them. The V gene's germline CDR1 is SQVTM and CDR2 ANQGSEA.

This chain uses TRBV5-1 with TRBJ1-4; no definite D call. The V end lost 0 bases, the J end lost 3 bases, and 6 bases lay between the germline ends. From germline, CDR1 is SGHRS and CDR2 YFSETQ. CDR3 size: 14 residues. The CDR3 protein is CASSLERANEKLFF. For the CDR3, the DNA is TGCGCCAGCAGCTTGGAAAGGGCTAATGAAAAACTGTTTTTT. The full variable domain, in which reference TRBV5-1 and TRBJ1-4 provide the parts outside the CDR3, is KAGVTQTPRYLIKTRGQQVTLSCSPISGHRSVSWYQQTPGQGLQFLFEYFSETQRNKGNFPGRFSGRQFSNSRSEMNVSTLELGDSALYLCASSLERANEKLFFGSGTQLSVL.

The chain couples TRBV27 to TRBJ1-4; 8 positions match TRBD1. After removal of 6 bases from V and 4 bases from J, the junction contained 4 bases not matched to a gene. Germline V gene sequence: CDR1 MNHEY, CDR2 SMNVEV (reference sequence). The CDR3 loop spans 14 amino acids. The CDR3 is CASSQGAGNEKLFF. For the CDR3, the DNA is TGTGCCAGCAGCCAGGGGGCCGGTAATGAAAAACTGTTTTTT.

CDR3 loop: CASTRANNSPLHF. The CDR3 DNA reads TGTGCCAGCACCCGGGCTAATAATTCACCCCTCCACTTT. The chain is built from TRBV12-3 or TRBV12-4 and TRBJ1-6, with D unclear. This CDR3 is 13 amino acids long. With 7 bases removed from V and 5 bases from J, the gap between germline ends came to 9 bases.

This sequence joins TRBV27 and TRBJ1-5; D is uncertain. V shed 5 bases and J shed 0 bases, with 8 bases lying between them. Germline CDR1 reads MNHEY; CDR2 reads SMNVEV (reference sequence). CDR3 length: 14 residues. The CDR3: CASSPLNSNQPQHF. CDR3 bases: TGTGCCAGCAGTCCCCTGAATAGCAATCAGCCCCAGCATTTT.

The CDR3 DNA reads as TGCGCCAGCAGCTTTGACGGACCCTCCTACAATGAGCAGTTCTTC. The encoded protein is CASSFDGPSYNEQFF. The chain recombines TRBV5-1 with TRBJ2-1; D gene ambiguous. The V and J ends lost 2 bases and 0 bases respectively, with 9 bases between them. CDR3 length equals 15 residues. Looked up from germline, CDR1 is SGHRS and CDR2 is YFSETQ.

This chain's CDR3 is CASYEDPGQLSYEQYF. The DNA for the CDR3 is TGCGCCAGCTACGAGGACCCGGGACAGCTCTCCTACGAGCAGTACTTC. The chain links TRBV5-1 to TRBJ2-7, with 7 bases matching TRBD1. CDR1 and CDR2 from the germline V gene are SGHRS and YFSETQ. The V gene end was trimmed by 7 bases and the J gene end by 0 bases; junction bases not matched to a gene: 13. CDR3 length equals 16 residues.

This clone is a singleton in its sample. The genes are TRBV19 and TRBJ1-1; D may be TRBD1 (5 bases). This CDR3 is built from 13 residues. V lost 6 bases and J 8 bases, leaving 16 bases between the germline ends. The germline V gene encodes CDR1 LNHDA and CDR2 SQIVND (reference sequence). The CDR3 sequence: CASSESRGYEAFF. In DNA form, the CDR3 reads TGTGCCAGTAGCGAATCGAGGGGTTACGAAGCTTTCTTT.

The chain is built from TRBV5-1 and TRBJ1-6; D is possibly TRBD1 (5 bases). Germline values: CDR1 SGHRS, CDR2 YFSETQ. The CDR3 spans 14 residues. The V end lost 0 bases, the J end lost 8 bases, and 9 bases lay between the germline ends. The CDR3 here is CASSLGDGDSPLHF. CDR3 nucleotides: TGCGCCAGCAGCTTGGGGGACGGAGATTCACCCCTCCACTTT.

The rearrangement joins TRBV11-2 to TRBJ2-1, with D possibly TRBD1 on 5 matching bases. This CDR3 comprises 14 residues. CDR1 and CDR2 (germline): SGHAT, FQNNGV. Trimming cost V 3 bases and J 3 bases, with 9 bases left between them. This chain's CDR3 is CASSFRQGYNEQFF. In nucleotides, the CDR3 is TGTGCCAGCAGCTTTAGGCAGGGCTACAATGAGCAGTTCTTC.

The gene calls are TRBV6-6 and TRBJ1-3; 8 bases line up with TRBD1. V dropped 2 bases and J dropped 4; count of bases not matched to a gene: 4. CDR1 MNHNY and CDR2 SVGAGI come from the germline V gene (reference sequence). The CDR3 contains 15 residues. The CDR3 DNA follows: TGTGCCAGCAGTTACGACAGGGGACACGGAAACACCATATATTTT. It specifies CASSYDRGHGNTIYF.

The CDR3 region is CASSLMSRAQETQYF. The CDR3 nucleotides read TGTGCCAGCAGTTTAATGTCGAGAGCTCAAGAGACCCAGTACTTC. The genes are TRBV27 and TRBJ2-5; D uncertain. This CDR3 has 15 amino acids. The germline V gene has CDR1 MNHEY and CDR2 SMNVEV (reference sequence). Deletions cut 2 bases from V and 2 bases from J, with 12 bases between.

This clone was recorded once. The genes are TRBV9 and TRBJ2-3, with D perhaps matching TRBD1 or TRBD2 (5 bases each). Per germline, CDR1 SGDLS and CDR2 YYNGEE. The CDR3 covers 16 residues. The ends were cut back, 7 bases at V and 0 bases at J, with 18 bases in the middle. The CDR3: CASGLGTHRSTDTQYF. In DNA, the CDR3 is TGTGCCAGCGGGCTAGGGACGCACCGTAGCACAGATACGCAGTATTTT.

The chain links TRBV5-8 to TRBJ2-2; D perhaps matches TRBD1 (5 bases). Looked up from germline, CDR1 is SGHTS and CDR2 is YDEGEE. The length of the CDR3 is 17 residues. The ends were cut back, 4 bases at V and 1 base at J, with 17 bases in the middle. CDR3 protein: CASSGVWGRLNTGELFF. In nucleotides, the CDR3 is TGTGCCAGCAGCGGGGTATGGGGCCGGTTGAACACCGGGGAGCTGTTTTTT.

J is TRBJ1-6 and V is TRBV2; D is possibly TRBD1 (6 bases). Germline V gives CDR1 SNHLY, CDR2 FYNNEI. The V and J ends lost 3 bases and 7 bases respectively, with 16 bases between them. This CDR3 is 16 amino acids long. Written as DNA, the CDR3 is TGTGCCAGCAGTGATCCCCAGGGGCGCTTGAATTCACCCCTCCACTTT. Protein sequence: CASSDPQGRLNSPLHF.

This clone was picked up one time. The chain links TRBV7-9 to TRBJ1-2; D call uncertain. CDR1 and CDR2 (germline): SEHNR, FQNEAQ (reference sequence). V lost 8 bases to trimming and J lost 7 bases, with 14 bases between them. The CDR3 covers 12 residues. The CDR3 here is CASGVGVSGYTF. CDR3 nucleotide sequence: TGTGCCAGCGGGGTTGGGGTTAGTGGCTACACCTTC.

The chain links TRBV7-3 to TRBJ2-3, with TRBD2 as a possible D gene (7 bases). CDR1 is SGHTA and CDR2 is FQGTGA in the germline V gene. CDR3 length: 16 amino acids. Trimming took 2 bases from V and 0 from J, leaving 12 bases between them. CDR3 coding DNA: TGTGCCAGCAGCTTACCTGCGGGGGCCAGCACAGATACGCAGTATTTT. Its translation: CASSLPAGASTDTQYF.

CDR3 DNA sequence: TGTGCCAGCAGCGTGGGAGCCTTTAGTGCGTACGAGCAGTACTTC. Protein: CASSVGAFSAYEQYF. The gene calls are TRBV9 and TRBJ2-7; D possibly corresponds to TRBD2 (5 bases). CDR1 is SGDLS and CDR2 is YYNGEE in the germline V gene. Trimming cost V 2 bases and J 4 bases, with 16 bases left between them. The CDR3 is 15 amino acids.

The chain couples TRBV12-5 to TRBJ2-7; 15 nucleotides agree with TRBD2. Losses at the gene ends were 4 bases for V and 6 bases for J; bases not matched to a gene: 4. CDR3 length: 15 residues. Per germline, CDR1 LGHNT and CDR2 FRNRAP. The CDR3 DNA reads as TGTGCTAGTGGTTACGGACTAGCGGGGGGGCTCGAGCAGTACTTC. Translation gives CASGYGLAGGLEQYF.

The chain uses TRBV19 and TRBJ1-4; maybe TRBD1 (5 bases). This CDR3 has 15 amino acids. V lost 1 base and J 2 bases, leaving 8 bases between the germline ends. Germline V gives CDR1 LNHDA, CDR2 SQIVND (reference sequence). This chain's CDR3 is CASSIGGRTNEKLFF. Written as DNA, the CDR3 is TGTGCCAGTAGTATAGGGGGACGGACTAATGAAAAACTGTTTTTT.

In this sample, this clone turned up once. Other DNA sequences of this sample code for an identical CDR3. The gene calls are TRBV10-1 and TRBJ2-7; D is possibly TRBD2 (7 bases). Germline V CDR1 and CDR2: WNHNN, SYGVQD (reference sequence). V gave up 3 bases and J gave up 6 bases, with 18 bases separating them. This CDR3 is built from 15 residues. The chain's CDR3 is CASSERGGPGGEQYF. The DNA of the CDR3 is TGCGCCAGCAGTGAACGTGGGGGGCCGGGGGGCGAGCAGTACTTC.

The chain is built from TRBV7-9 and TRBJ1-2; 7 bases agree with TRBD1. There are 15 residues in the CDR3. J lost 7 bases, V lost 1 base, and 9 bases had no gene match. Germline assignment: CDR1 SEHNR and CDR2 FQNEAQ (reference sequence). Here the CDR3 reads CASSLGLGAGGGYTF. The CDR3 bases are TGTGCCAGCAGCTTAGGCCTGGGGGCAGGGGGTGGCTACACCTTC.

The chain couples TRBV29-1 to TRBJ2-1, with 7 bases identical to TRBD2. The CDR3 is made up of 11 amino acids. CDR1 and CDR2 from the germline V gene are SQVTM and ANQGSEA. V gave up 7 bases and J gave up 13 bases; unmatched junction bases: 10. CDR3 loop: CSAHLGGGQFF. The CDR3 DNA is TGCAGCGCCCACCTTGGGGGGGGTCAGTTCTTC.

The chain is built from TRBV3-1 (or the pseudogene TRBV3-2) and TRBJ1-6, with D possibly TRBD1 on 6 matching bases. The CDR3 spans 16 residues. V was pared by 1 base and J by 7 bases, with 14 bases between. Germline loops: CDR1 LGHDT, CDR2 YNNKEL (reference sequence). CDR3 in DNA: TGTGCCAGCAGCCAAGTCGGACAGTCGGGCAATTCACCCCTCCACTTT. Protein product: CASSQVGQSGNSPLHF.

The chain combines TRBV7-2 with TRBJ2-1; TRBD2 is a possible D gene (5 bases). Germline V gene data show CDR1 as SGHTA and CDR2 as FQGNSA. The CDR3 is 15 residues long. V was clipped by 5 bases and J by 5 bases, with 16 bases between them. CDR3 region: CASSLTSSKHNEQFF. CDR3 DNA: TGTGCCAGCAGCCTTACTAGTTCCAAACACAATGAGCAGTTCTTC.

The V gene is TRBV4-3, the J gene TRBJ2-7; possible D gene TRBD2, 5 bases. This CDR3 is built from 15 residues. Germline values: CDR1 LGHNA, CDR2 YSLEER. V lost 0 bases and J lost 4, with 13 bases in between. CDR3 nucleotide sequence: TGCGCCAGCAGCCAAGATCGGGCCCGGGGATACGAGCAGTACTTC. As protein: CASSQDRARGYEQYF.

Details on this clone: Germline and junction disagree at one end, which may indicate a read error. The chain is built from TRBV7-9 and TRBJ2-7; 11 bases agree with TRBD1. Germline V gene lookup returns CDR1 SEHNR and CDR2 FQNEAQ (reference sequence). The CDR3 extends over 15 amino acids. The CDR3 DNA reads as TGTGCCAGCAGGTTAGCCGGGACAGGGGGCTACGAGCAGTACTTC. Protein: CASRLAGTGGYEQYF.

V gene TRBV25-1 combines with J gene TRBJ1-1; D perhaps matches TRBD1 (5 bases). Trimming took 2 bases from V and 0 from J, leaving 10 bases between them. The length of the CDR3 is 15 residues. Looked up from germline, CDR1 is MGHDK and CDR2 is SYGVNS. CDR3 amino acids: CASSEPRGLNTEAFF. In nucleotides, the CDR3 is TGTGCCAGCAGTGAACCGAGGGGCCTGAACACTGAAGCTTTCTTT.

The V gene is TRBV7-2, the J gene TRBJ2-1; possible D gene TRBD2, 6 bases. CDR3 size: 16 residues. The germline V gene has CDR1 SGHTA and CDR2 FQGNSA. V gave up 2 bases and J gave up 0 bases, with 11 bases separating them. CDR3 protein: CASSLSSASSYNEQFF. The CDR3 nucleotides read TGTGCCAGCAGCTTATCTAGCGCCAGCTCCTACAATGAGCAGTTCTTC.

The chain employs TRBV6-2 or TRBV6-3 and TRBJ1-5; D might be TRBD1 (6 bases). The length of the CDR3 is 15 residues. V lost 4 bases, J lost 3 bases, and 13 bases lay in between. CDR1 MNHEY and CDR2 SVGEGT come from the germline V gene. The CDR3 reads CASSSPGADNQPQHF. The CDR3 nucleotides are TGTGCCAGCAGTTCCCCGGGGGCAGACAATCAGCCCCAGCATTTT.

The chain is built from TRBV5-1 and TRBJ2-7, with 10 bases aligning to TRBD2. The V segment lost 0 bases and the J segment 1 base; nucleotides outside the gene matches: 4. The CDR3 consists of 16 residues. Germline lookup yields CDR1 SGHRS and CDR2 YFSETQ. CDR3 sequence: CASSLGGTSASYEQYF. In DNA form, the CDR3 reads TGCGCCAGCAGCTTGGGCGGGACTAGCGCTTCCTACGAGCAGTACTTC.

The chain uses TRBV15 and TRBJ2-7; the D gene is possibly TRBD1 (5 bases). Germline V gene sequence: CDR1 LNHNV, CDR2 YYDKDF (reference sequence). Trimming left V 0 bases short and J 2 bases short, with 11 bases between. The CDR3 covers 15 residues. CDR3 bases: TGTGCCACCAGCAGAGATAAGGGGCAGGCCTACGAGCAGTACTTC. It specifies CATSRDKGQAYEQYF.